This T cell receptor beta chain was documented in a study of blood T cell repertoires in COVID-19. Study details: T cells, B-cell-depleted T cells, or PBMCs provided the cDNA or gDNA that served as material.

V was cut by 6 bases and J by 5 bases, with 8 bases left in between. CDR3 size: 11 residues. Authors' methods: Quantification of nucleated cells was approximated via reference gene primer amplification. The assay was immunoSEQ multiplex PCR, and TCRdb's table has in-frame clones only and misses some. The D gene and trimming were derived from the DNA, and the V and J assignments and clone size from that table. The sample carries fewer than 250,000 clones, about nine tenths recorded once. The sequence came from a man in his 70s with acute or convalescent COVID-19. The genes are TRBV12-3 or TRBV12-4 and TRBJ2-7, with unresolved D. The sequencing sample was made of peripheral blood. DNA of the CDR3: TGTGCCAGCAGCCTAGGCCACGAGCAGTACTTC. Translating it yields CASSLGHEQYF.